A single sample gave rise to the 18 T cell receptor beta chains below, sequenced in a study of CD8+CD57+ T cells in acquired aplastic anemia (dated by TCRdb to the late 2010s). Sequencing took place on an Illumina HiSeq 2000. TCR beta VDJ combination and CDR3 sequence profiling used genomic DNA as the template. The public sequencing data were trimmed at Q25 with fastp and processed into clonotypes with MiXCR by TCRdb, which kept only in-frame beta chains. One record per CDR3 amino acid sequence lists the most common genes and DNA. This sample comprises some 42,000 distinct CDR3 sequences, roughly two thirds of them detected only once. The leading ten clones occupy 23% of the sample. What was sequenced was sorted CD4+, CD8+, or CD8+CD57+ T cells (not recorded which) from PBMCs. These receptors were collected from a human donor in good health, serving as a control.

The chain links TRBV10-1 to TRBJ1-2; TRBD1 matches at 8 bases. The CDR3 extends over 18 amino acids. Germline V gene sequence: CDR1 WNHNN, CDR2 SYGVQD (reference sequence). The ends lost 2 bases at V and 3 bases at J; junction bases unmatched: 14. Here the CDR3 reads CASSEGSRDRSKDYGYTF. The CDR3 DNA reads as TGCGCCAGCAGTGAGGGTTCCCGGGACAGGTCAAAGGACTATGGCTACACCTTC.

The gene calls are TRBV7-2 and TRBJ2-7; D not certain. V lost 5 bases to trimming and J lost 3 bases, with 11 bases between them. The CDR3 is made up of 13 amino acids. Germline CDR1 reads SGHTA; CDR2 reads FQGNSA. The CDR3 DNA follows: TGTGCCAGCAGCCCAGTGGGCAGCTACGAGCAGTACTTC. Its protein product is CASSPVGSYEQYF.

The chain uses TRBV15 and TRBJ1-2; the D is unclear. The length of the CDR3 is 12 residues. Germline loops: CDR1 LNHNV, CDR2 YYDKDF (reference sequence). The V gene lost 1 base and the J gene lost 3 bases, with 3 bases spanning the gap. The CDR3 spells CATSRGDYGYTF. In DNA form, the CDR3 reads TGTGCCACCAGCAGAGGTGACTATGGCTACACCTTC.

This chain connects TRBV10-3 to TRBJ2-7; D is possibly TRBD1 or TRBD2 (5 bases each). The germline gives CDR1 ENHRY, CDR2 SYGVKD. V lost 3 bases and J lost 0, with 12 bases in between. CDR3 size: 15 residues. The chain's CDR3 is CAISDSGTASYEQYF. The CDR3 nucleotides read TGTGCCATCAGTGACTCCGGGACGGCCTCCTACGAGCAGTACTTC.

This CDR3 reads CSASRRDAYNEQFF. In nucleotides, the CDR3 is TGCAGTGCTAGCAGGAGGGATGCCTACAATGAGCAGTTCTTC. The chain has TRBV20-1 and TRBJ2-1, with D possibly matching TRBD2 (6 bases). The CDR3 has 14 amino acids. V was clipped by 3 bases and J by 2 bases, with 11 bases between them. Germline V gene data show CDR1 as DFQATT and CDR2 as SNEGSKA (reference sequence).

V is TRBV29-1 and J is TRBJ1-2; 9 nucleotides align to TRBD1. The germline CDR1 and CDR2 sequences are SQVTM and ANQGSEA. The CDR3 is 16 amino acids. The ends lost 1 base at V and 4 bases at J; junction bases unmatched: 10. In DNA, the CDR3 is TGCAGCGTTGAAGGGACAGGGGAGAAGCTTATCTATGGCTACACCTTC. This sequence encodes CSVEGTGEKLIYGYTF.

The V gene is TRBV7-8, the J gene TRBJ1-2; tentatively, D is TRBD1 (5 bases). The CDR3 runs to 15 residues. Trimming left V 5 bases short and J 8 bases short, with 21 bases between. From germline, CDR1 is SGHVS and CDR2 FQNEAQ. DNA of the CDR3: TGTGCCAGCAGCCTACGAGGGGCGTCCCGGCAGGGCTACACCTTC. Translating it yields CASSLRGASRQGYTF.

This clonotype was picked up one time. The chain joins TRBV29-1 to TRBJ2-7; 7 bases are shared with TRBD1. Germline V lookup: CDR1 SQVTM, CDR2 ANQGSEA. The junction had 10 bases not matched to a gene; V was cut back by 5 bases and J by 6 bases. The CDR3 loop spans 13 amino acids. CDR3 loop: CSVPTETGSEQYF. CDR3 coding DNA: TGCAGCGTTCCCACAGAGACAGGGTCCGAGCAGTACTTC.

V gene TRBV13 combines with J gene TRBJ2-2, with 10 bases fitting TRBD2. The germline gives CDR1 PRHDT, CDR2 FYEKMQ (reference sequence). The CDR3 extends over 18 amino acids. Germline trimming cut 5 bases from V and 4 bases from J; bases unmatched to any gene: 13. The CDR3 here is CASSPPGTSVAGTGELFF. The CDR3 nucleotides read TGTGCCAGCAGCCCTCCCGGGACTAGCGTCGCCGGCACCGGGGAGCTGTTTTTT.

The chain carries TRBV4-1 and TRBJ2-3; perhaps TRBD1 as D (6 bases). The CDR3 consists of 16 residues. The germline V and J ends were trimmed by 4 bases and 3 bases, with 17 bases remaining between them. Germline lookup yields CDR1 MGHRA and CDR2 YSYEKL. CDR3 DNA sequence: TGCGCCAGCAGCCCGAGAGGGGGAAGGAGAACAGATACGCAGTATTTT. This gives the protein CASSPRGGRRTDTQYF.

This clonotype was detected ten times or more. The genes are TRBV27 and TRBJ1-5; D not certain. This CDR3 spans 13 amino acids. The germline V gene encodes CDR1 MNHEY and CDR2 SMNVEV (reference sequence). With 2 bases removed from V and 5 bases from J, the gap between germline ends came to 7 bases. The CDR3 DNA reads as TGTGCCAGCAGTTTACGGGAGGATCAGCCCCAGCATTTT. This sequence encodes CASSLREDQPQHF.

The chain uses TRBV9 and TRBJ1-2; TRBD1 agrees at 10 bases. The CDR3 spans 15 residues. V shed 4 bases, J shed 8 bases, and the junction held 11 bases outside the gene matches. The germline CDR1 and CDR2 sequences are SGDLS and YYNGEE. CDR3: CASSPQTGGSLGYTF. The DNA for the CDR3 is TGTGCCAGCAGCCCCCAGACAGGGGGCTCCCTAGGCTACACCTTC. Variable domain in full (rest from reference TRBV9 and TRBJ1-2): DSGVTQTPKHLITATGQRVTLRCSPRSGDLSVYWYQQSLDQGLQFLIQYYNGEERAKGNILERFSAQQFPDLHSELNLSSLELGDSALYFCASSPQTGGSLGYTFGSGTRLTVV.

V usage is TRBV29-1 and J usage is TRBJ2-3; no firm D call. CDR3 length: 14 residues. The germline V and J ends were trimmed by 0 bases and 1 base, with 8 bases remaining between them. CDR1 and CDR2 from the germline V gene are SQVTM and ANQGSEA. This CDR3 is CSVEERMGTDTQYF. The CDR3 bases are TGCAGCGTTGAAGAGCGTATGGGCACAGATACGCAGTATTTT.

V and J are TRBV10-2 and TRBJ1-1, with no clear D. There are 14 residues in the CDR3. Per the germline V gene, CDR1 is WSHSY and CDR2 is SAAADI. Trimming took 8 bases from V and 1 from J, leaving 14 bases between them. CDR3 sequence (DNA): TGCGCCAGCGACTCCCTGGAAGGGAACACTGAAGCTTTCTTT. This sequence encodes CASDSLEGNTEAFF.

This clonotype was picked up one time. A read error may account for a junction end that differs from germline. This rearrangement joins TRBV15 to TRBJ1-3; D call uncertain. The CDR3 totals 16 residues. CDR1 and CDR2 from the germline V gene are LNHNV and YYDKDF (reference sequence). In nucleotides, the CDR3 is TGTGCCACCAGTCCCTCCGGGGTACTCTCTGGAGACACCATATATTTT. This codes for CATSPSGVLSGDTIYF.

This clonotype showed up just once. The J gene is TRBJ2-7, the V gene TRBV6-5; no clear D gene. The germline V gene encodes CDR1 MNHEY and CDR2 SVGAGI. The CDR3 length is 16 residues. Trimming cost V 2 bases and J 3 bases, with 17 bases left between them. The CDR3: CASSYGPSHLDYEQYF. CDR3 in DNA: TGTGCCAGCAGTTACGGACCGTCTCACCTCGACTACGAGCAGTACTTC.

In its sample, this clonotype was seen a few times. This chain uses TRBV19 with TRBJ1-2, with a tentative D call TRBD1 (5 bases). Per the germline V gene, CDR1 is LNHDA and CDR2 is SQIVND (reference sequence). V lost 3 bases to trimming and J lost 2 bases, with 13 bases between them. The CDR3 runs 15 residues. CDR3 in amino acids: CASSIGPGFNYGYTF. The CDR3 DNA sequence: TGTGCCAGTAGTATCGGTCCAGGGTTCAACTATGGCTACACCTTC.

J is TRBJ2-3 and V is TRBV20-1; 10 bases are shared with TRBD2. This CDR3 spans 17 amino acids. Germline CDR1 and CDR2: DFQATT and SNEGSKA (reference sequence). With 1 base clipped from V and 3 bases from J, the junction kept 10 bases outside the gene matches. CDR3 in amino acids: CSARGAGGRVITDTQYF. The CDR3, as DNA: TGCAGTGCTAGAGGAGCGGGGGGGAGGGTTATTACAGATACGCAGTATTTT.